This TCR beta chain is from a study of cytomegalovirus exposure and HLA in healthy donors. Study-level points and caveats: Most subjects had HLA-A and HLA-B alleles reportedly predicted accurately by TCR beta sequences. A later analysis associated 15,000 to 20,000 TCR beta sequences with HLA alleles at a 0.05 false discovery rate. A later analysis showed HLA-associated TCR beta chains outstripping equally common others in clonal expansion.

The PCR made use of 60 Vbeta and 13 Jbeta primers. The method was immunoSEQ multiplex PCR; TCRdb's version includes in-frame clones alone and lacks a portion of them. The table records roughly 76,000 clones, 70% to 85% of them present only once. The ends lost 5 bases at V and 6 bases at J; junction bases unmatched: 4. The length of the CDR3 is 13 residues. From germline, CDR1 is MNHEY and CDR2 SVGAGI. This clone was detected a few times. Its antigen is still unknown. The sequence was obtained from a man aged 30-40 years in good health and CMV-seronegative. V gene TRBV6-5 combines with J gene TRBJ1-2; 9 bases map to TRBD1. Sample: PBMCs. This CDR3 reads CASSLDRGDGYTF. The CDR3 DNA reads TGTGCCAGCAGTCTTGACAGGGGGGATGGCTACACCTTC.